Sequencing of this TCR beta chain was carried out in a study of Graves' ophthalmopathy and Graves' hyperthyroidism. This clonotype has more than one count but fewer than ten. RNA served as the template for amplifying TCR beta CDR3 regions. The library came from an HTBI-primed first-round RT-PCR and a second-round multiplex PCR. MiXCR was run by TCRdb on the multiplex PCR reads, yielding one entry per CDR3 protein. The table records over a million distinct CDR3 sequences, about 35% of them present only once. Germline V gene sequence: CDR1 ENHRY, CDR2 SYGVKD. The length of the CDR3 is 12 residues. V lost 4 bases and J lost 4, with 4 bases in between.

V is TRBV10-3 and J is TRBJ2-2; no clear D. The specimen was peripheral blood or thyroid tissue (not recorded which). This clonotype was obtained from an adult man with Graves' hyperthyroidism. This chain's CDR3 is CAISGSTGELFF. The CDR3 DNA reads TGTGCCATCAGTGGGTCCACCGGGGAGCTGTTTTTT.